This T cell receptor (beta chain) was sequenced for a study of blood T cell repertoires in COVID-19. The wider study: COVID-19 samples from acute and convalescent phases originated in the United States, Italy and Spain.

The data were produced by immunoSEQ multiplex PCR, yet TCRdb's version contains in-frame clones alone and is incomplete. The table has 100,000 to 150,000 clones, around 74% seen once. The source material was peripheral blood. This receptor was taken from a man older than 75 with COVID-19, enrolled during active disease.

The CDR3 nucleotides read TGTGCCACCAGTGATGGCGGACTAGCGGGAGACACCGGGGAGCTGTTTTTT. Translating it yields CATSDGGLAGDTGELFF. V and J are TRBV24-1 and TRBJ2-2, with 13 bases matching TRBD2. The CDR3 covers 17 residues. J lost 3 bases, V lost 3 bases, and 3 bases had no gene match. Germline V lookup: CDR1 KGHDR, CDR2 SFDVKD.